These 4 T cell receptor beta chains were sequenced from one sample in a study of blood T cell repertoires in COVID-19. The protocol was immunoSEQ multiplex PCR, while the TCRdb copy is restricted to in-frame clones and leaves out a portion. The data contain some 490,000 clones, 80% to 90% of them singletons. The sequencing input was peripheral blood. All receptors derive from a human donor in a cohort sampled during active COVID-19.

V gene TRBV7-2 combines with J gene TRBJ2-3; D not certain. The CDR3 is 14 amino acids. V lost 1 base and J 2 bases, leaving 7 bases between the germline ends. Looked up from germline, CDR1 is SGHTA and CDR2 is FQGNSA. CDR3 amino acids: CASSLGAATDTQYF. In nucleotides, the CDR3 is TGTGCCAGCAGCTTAGGGGCAGCCACAGATACGCAGTATTTT.

This sequence joins TRBV9 and TRBJ2-2; 7 positions agree with TRBD2. The CDR3 is 16 amino acids. Unmatched junction bases numbered 10, after V lost 4 bases and J lost 4 bases. Per germline, CDR1 SGDLS and CDR2 YYNGEE. For the CDR3, the DNA is TGTGCCAGCAGCCCCTCTACCGGGACTATCACCGGGGAGCTGTTTTTT. It encodes CASSPSTGTITGELFF. The full variable domain, completed using reference TRBV9 and TRBJ2-2, is DSGVTQTPKHLITATGQRVTLRCSPRSGDLSVYWYQQSLDQGLQFLIQYYNGEERAKGNILERFSAQQFPDLHSELNLSSLELGDSALYFCASSPSTGTITGELFFGEGSRLTVL.

This chain uses TRBV3-1 (or the pseudogene TRBV3-2) with TRBJ2-3; D is ambiguous. V dropped 6 bases and J dropped 0 bases, with 13 bases sitting between them. The CDR3 loop spans 15 amino acids. The germline V gene encodes CDR1 LGHDT and CDR2 YNNKEL (reference sequence). CDR3 sequence reads: CASSIRNPSTDTQYF. CDR3 nucleotide sequence: TGTGCCAGCAGTATCAGGAACCCTAGCACAGATACGCAGTATTTT.

This clone was counted a few times. The chain has TRBV9 and TRBJ2-1; 10 bases map to TRBD2. Trimming removed 3 bases from V and 5 bases from J; junction bases left unmatched: 11. In germline, CDR1 is SGDLS, CDR2 YYNGEE. The length of the CDR3 is 17 residues. CDR3 sequence (DNA): TGTGCCAGCAGCGCCCCTTCTAGCGGGAGTTTCGACAATGAGCAGTTCTTC. It yields the protein CASSAPSSGSFDNEQFF.